This TCR beta chain was observed in a study of blood T cell repertoires in COVID-19. Turning to the study itself: Spain, Italy and the United States supplied samples that represented acute and convalescent COVID-19. PBMCs, B-cell-depleted T cells, or T cells provided the cDNA or gDNA that made up the material.

The CDR3 totals 17 residues. With 4 bases clipped from V and 0 bases from J, the junction kept 5 bases outside the gene matches. Germline CDR1 reads MNHEY; CDR2 reads SMNVEV (reference sequence). Authors' analysis steps: Amplification of reference gene primers provided the estimated nucleated cell counts. Using immunoSEQ multiplex PCR, the repertoire was profiled, and TCRdb retains in-frame clones only, with some absent. V, J and clone size derive from that table, while D and trimming were established from the DNA sequence. Of 100,000 or so clones in the sample, 80% were seen once. This sequence joins TRBV27 and TRBJ2-3; 12 nucleotides agree with TRBD2. Sequencing was performed on peripheral blood. The TCR originated in a human donor in a cohort sampled during active COVID-19. DNA of the CDR3: TGTGCCAGCAGTTCGGGACTAGCGGGCACTAGCACAGATACGCAGTATTTT. Its protein is CASSSGLAGTSTDTQYF.